The TCR beta chain described here comes from a study of OX40 agonist ivuxolimab in advanced cancers. The study's findings and limits: Compared with CD4+, CD8+ T cells on average had more expanded clones.

This CDR3 is built from 17 residues. Germline CDR1 and CDR2: LNHDA and SQIVND (reference sequence). J gave up 1 base and V 4 bases, and 7 bases lay outside the gene matches. Concerning this clone itself: Its antigen is unidentified.

Generated by immunoSEQ multiplex PCR, the TCRdb table keeps only in-frame clones and is missing some. The sample consists of some 90,000 clones, roughly 87% of them appearing once. The receptor's source is an adult with an advanced solid tumor such as melanoma, head and neck, liver or kidney cancer. This material consisted of CD4+ or CD8+ T cells sorted from blood, taken in a trial of the OX40 agonist ivuxolimab. The chain employs TRBV19 and TRBJ2-2; TRBD2 matches at 9 bases. The CDR3 spells CASSRIAGVQNTGELFF. CDR3 coding DNA: TGTGCCAGTAGTAGGATAGCGGGGGTACAGAACACCGGGGAGCTGTTTTTT.